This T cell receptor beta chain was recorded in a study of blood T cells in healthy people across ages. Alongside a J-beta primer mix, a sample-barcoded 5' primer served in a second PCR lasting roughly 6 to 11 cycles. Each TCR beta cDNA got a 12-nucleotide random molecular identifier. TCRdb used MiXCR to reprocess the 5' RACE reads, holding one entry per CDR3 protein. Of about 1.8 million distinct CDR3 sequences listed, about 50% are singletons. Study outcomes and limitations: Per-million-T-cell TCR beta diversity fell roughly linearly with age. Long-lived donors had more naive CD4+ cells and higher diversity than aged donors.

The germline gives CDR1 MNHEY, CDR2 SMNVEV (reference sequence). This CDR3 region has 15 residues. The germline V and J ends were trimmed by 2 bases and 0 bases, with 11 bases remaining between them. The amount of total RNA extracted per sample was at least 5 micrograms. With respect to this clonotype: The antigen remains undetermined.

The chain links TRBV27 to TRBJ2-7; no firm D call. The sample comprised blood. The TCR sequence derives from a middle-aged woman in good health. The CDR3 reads CASSLRPESSYEQYF. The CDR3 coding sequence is TGTGCCAGCAGTTTAAGGCCCGAGAGCTCCTACGAGCAGTACTTC.